A single sample is the source of the 3 T cell receptor beta chains below, sequenced in a study of T cells after yellow fever vaccination. TCRdb processed the 5' RACE reads anew with MiXCR; each CDR3 protein has one entry. Among approximately 150,000 distinct CDR3 sequences, about a tenth were seen once, and the ten largest hold approximately 35%. The input for sequencing was CD8+ T cells sorted from PBMCs, taken 45 days after the yellow fever booster vaccination. The receptors shown here come from a man aged 18 to 29 who received the YFV17D yellow fever vaccine.

In its sample, this clonotype was seen a few times. V gene TRBV27 combines with J gene TRBJ2-5; 7 positions match TRBD1. There are 14 residues in the CDR3. Germline CDR1 reads MNHEY; CDR2 reads SMNVEV (reference sequence). V lost 1 base to trimming and J lost 5 bases; unmatched junction nucleotides: 4. CDR3 protein: CASSLWGRGETQYF. In DNA, the CDR3 is TGTGCCAGCAGTTTATGGGGCAGGGGGGAGACCCAGTACTTC.

A few counts support this clonotype. The chain combines TRBV5-5 with TRBJ2-3, with TRBD2 matching 11 bases. The J segment lost 6 bases and the V segment lost 4 bases, leaving 4 bases of the junction unmatched. Germline V gene lookup returns CDR1 SGHKS and CDR2 YYEKEE (reference sequence). The CDR3 is 14 residues long. CDR3 sequence: CASSHRTSGDTQYF. In nucleotides, the CDR3 is TGTGCCAGCAGCCACCGGACTAGCGGGGATACGCAGTATTTT.

The chain uses TRBV2 and TRBJ2-1; no clear D gene. Trimming pared 6 bases from V and 9 bases from J, leaving 12 bases between. CDR1 is SNHLY and CDR2 is FYNNEI in the germline V gene. The CDR3 length is 12 residues. The CDR3 DNA is TGTGCCAGCAGGGGGTCACTGATTGAGCAGTTCTTC. Translation: CASRGSLIEQFF.